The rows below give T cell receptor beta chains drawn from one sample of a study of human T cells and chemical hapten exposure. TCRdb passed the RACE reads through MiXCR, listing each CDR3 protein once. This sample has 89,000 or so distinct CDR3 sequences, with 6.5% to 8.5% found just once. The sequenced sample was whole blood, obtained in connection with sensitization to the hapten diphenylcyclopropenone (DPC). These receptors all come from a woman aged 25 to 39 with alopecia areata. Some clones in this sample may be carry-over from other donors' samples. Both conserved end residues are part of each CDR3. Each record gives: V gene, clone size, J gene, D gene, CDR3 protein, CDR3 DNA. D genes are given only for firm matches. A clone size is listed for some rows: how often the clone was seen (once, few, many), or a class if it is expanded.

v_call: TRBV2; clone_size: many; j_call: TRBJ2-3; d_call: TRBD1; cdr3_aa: CASRDDRVGGTDTQYF; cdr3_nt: TGTGCCAGCAGAGATGACAGGGTGGGTGGCACAGATACGCAGTATTTT
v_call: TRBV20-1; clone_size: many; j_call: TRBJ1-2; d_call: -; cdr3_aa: CSASTVPGYTF; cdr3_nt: TGCAGTGCTAGTACGGTGCCCGGCTACACCTTC
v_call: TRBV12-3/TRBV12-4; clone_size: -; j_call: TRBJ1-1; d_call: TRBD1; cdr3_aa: CASTLSRQGNTEAFF; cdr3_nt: TGTGCCAGCACCCTCAGCAGACAGGGGAACACTGAAGCTTTCTTT
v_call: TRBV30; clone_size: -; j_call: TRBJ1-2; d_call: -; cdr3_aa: CAWSGIGLGYTF; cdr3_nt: TGTGCCTGGAGTGGGATAGGTCTTGGCTACACCTTC
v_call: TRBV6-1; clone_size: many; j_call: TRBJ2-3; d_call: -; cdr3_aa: CASSQATDTQYF; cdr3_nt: TGTGCCAGCTCCCAGGCGACAGATACGCAGTATTTT
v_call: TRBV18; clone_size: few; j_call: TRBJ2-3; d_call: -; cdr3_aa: CASSPPIGKPTDTQYF; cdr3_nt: TGTGCCAGCTCACCCCCGATAGGCAAGCCCACAGATACGCAGTATTTT
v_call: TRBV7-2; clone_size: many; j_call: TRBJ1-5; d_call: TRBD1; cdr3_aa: CASSLRGQGFGQPQHF; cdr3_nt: TGTGCCAGCAGCTTAAGGGGACAGGGTTTTGGTCAGCCCCAGCATTTT
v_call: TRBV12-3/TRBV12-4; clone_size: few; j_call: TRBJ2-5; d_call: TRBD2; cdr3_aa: CASSLAGVQETQYF; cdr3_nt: TGTGCCAGCAGTCTAGCGGGGGTACAAGAGACCCAGTACTTC
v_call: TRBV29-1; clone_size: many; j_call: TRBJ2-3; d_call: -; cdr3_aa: CSVEAWFTGDTQYF; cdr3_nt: TGCAGCGTTGAAGCCTGGTTCACCGGAGATACGCAGTATTTT
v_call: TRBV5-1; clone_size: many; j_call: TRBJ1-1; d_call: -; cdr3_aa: CASSPDGFTEAFF; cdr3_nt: TGCGCCAGCAGTCCCGACGGATTCACTGAAGCTTTCTTT
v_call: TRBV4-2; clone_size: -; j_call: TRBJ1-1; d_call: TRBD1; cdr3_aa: CASSQEGTGSQSEAFF; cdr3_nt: TGTGCCAGCAGCCAAGAAGGGACAGGGAGTCAGTCTGAAGCTTTCTTT
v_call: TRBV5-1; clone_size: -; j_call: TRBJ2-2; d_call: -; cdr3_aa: CASSRQGNTGELFF; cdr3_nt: TGCGCCAGCAGTCGGCAGGGGAACACCGGGGAGCTGTTTTTT
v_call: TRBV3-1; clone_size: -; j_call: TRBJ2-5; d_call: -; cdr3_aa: CASSQQTGSAQYF; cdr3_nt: TGTGCCAGCAGCCAGCAAACAGGGTCGGCCCAGTACTTC
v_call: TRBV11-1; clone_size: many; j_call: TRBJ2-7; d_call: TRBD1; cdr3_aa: CASSSRTGNSYEQYF; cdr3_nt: TGTGCCAGCAGCTCCCGGACAGGGAACTCCTACGAGCAGTACTTC
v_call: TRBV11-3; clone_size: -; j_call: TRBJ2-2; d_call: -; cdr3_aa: CASSLVANTGELFF; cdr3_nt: TGTGCCAGCAGCTTAGTTGCGAACACCGGGGAGCTGTTTTTT
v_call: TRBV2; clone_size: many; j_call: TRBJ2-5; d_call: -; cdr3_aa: CASSGGFIQETQYF; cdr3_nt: TGTGCCAGCAGTGGGGGCTTCATTCAAGAGACCCAGTACTTC
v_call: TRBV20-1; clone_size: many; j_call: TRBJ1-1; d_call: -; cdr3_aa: CSARWGGTEAFF; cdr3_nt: TGCAGTGCCAGGTGGGGTGGGACTGAAGCTTTCTTT
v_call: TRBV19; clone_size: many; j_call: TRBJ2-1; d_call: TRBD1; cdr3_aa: CASSTGQGDYNEQFF; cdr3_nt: TGTGCCAGTAGTACCGGACAGGGGGACTACAATGAGCAGTTCTTC
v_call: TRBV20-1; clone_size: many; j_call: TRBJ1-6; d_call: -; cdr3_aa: CSARPGGQPLHF; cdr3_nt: TGCAGTGCTAGGCCGGGGGGGCAGCCGCTCCACTTT
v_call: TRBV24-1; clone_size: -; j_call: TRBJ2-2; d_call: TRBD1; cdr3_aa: CATQGQTNTGELFF; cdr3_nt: TGTGCCACCCAGGGACAGACGAACACCGGGGAGCTGTTTTTT
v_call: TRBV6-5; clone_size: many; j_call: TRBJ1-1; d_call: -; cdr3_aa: CASSYDSIGGTEAFF; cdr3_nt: TGTGCCAGCAGTTACGACAGCATTGGAGGGACTGAAGCTTTCTTT
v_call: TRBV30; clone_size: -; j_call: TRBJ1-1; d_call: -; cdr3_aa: CAWKGNTEAFF; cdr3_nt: TGTGCCTGGAAGGGGAACACTGAAGCTTTCTTT
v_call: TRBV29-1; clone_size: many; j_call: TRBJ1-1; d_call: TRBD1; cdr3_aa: CSGGTGDTEAFF; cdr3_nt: TGCAGCGGAGGGACAGGGGACACTGAAGCTTTCTTT
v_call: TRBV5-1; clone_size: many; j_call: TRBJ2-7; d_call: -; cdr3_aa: CASGNDGYYEQYF; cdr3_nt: TGCGCCAGCGGAAACGACGGATACTACGAGCAGTACTTC
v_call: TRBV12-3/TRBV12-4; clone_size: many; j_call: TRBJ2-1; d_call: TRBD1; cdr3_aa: CASSLGTGGYNEQFF; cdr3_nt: TGTGCCAGCAGTTTAGGGACAGGGGGCTACAATGAGCAGTTCTTC
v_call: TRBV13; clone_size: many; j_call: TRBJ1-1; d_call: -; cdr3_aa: CASTISRGRSEAFF; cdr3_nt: TGTGCCAGCACCATATCAAGGGGTCGCTCTGAAGCTTTCTTT
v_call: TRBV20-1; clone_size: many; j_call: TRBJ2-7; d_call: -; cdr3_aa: CSARVPPSSYEQYF; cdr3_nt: TGCAGTGCTAGAGTCCCGCCTAGCTCCTACGAGCAGTACTTC
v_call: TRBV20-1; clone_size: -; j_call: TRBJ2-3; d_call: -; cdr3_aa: CSARGLTSTDTQYF; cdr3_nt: TGCAGTGCTAGAGGACTTACTAGCACAGATACGCAGTATTTT
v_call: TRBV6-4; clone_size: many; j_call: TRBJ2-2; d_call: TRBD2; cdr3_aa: CASSELAGANTGELFF; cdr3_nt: TGTGCCAGCAGTGAGCTAGCGGGGGCAAACACCGGGGAGCTGTTTTTT
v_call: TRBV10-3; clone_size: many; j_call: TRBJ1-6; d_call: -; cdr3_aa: CAISEREGNSPLHF; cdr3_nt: TGTGCCATCAGTGAGAGGGAGGGGAATTCACCCCTCCACTTT
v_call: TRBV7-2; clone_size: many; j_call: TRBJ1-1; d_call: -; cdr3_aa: CASSLGRGREAFF; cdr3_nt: TGTGCCAGCAGCTTGGGACGGGGGCGCGAAGCTTTCTTT
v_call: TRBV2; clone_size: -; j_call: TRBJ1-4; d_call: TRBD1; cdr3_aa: CASRGTDSSNEKLFF; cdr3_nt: TGTGCCAGCAGGGGGACAGACAGTTCTAATGAAAAACTGTTTTTT
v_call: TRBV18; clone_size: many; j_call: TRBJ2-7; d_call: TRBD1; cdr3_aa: CASSRGQGAAYEQYF; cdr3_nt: TGTGCCAGCTCACGGGGACAGGGGGCGGCTTACGAGCAGTACTTC
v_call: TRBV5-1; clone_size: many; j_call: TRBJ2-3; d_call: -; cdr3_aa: CASSLSGDLTDTQYF; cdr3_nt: TGCGCCAGCAGCTTGTCGGGGGACCTCACAGATACGCAGTATTTT
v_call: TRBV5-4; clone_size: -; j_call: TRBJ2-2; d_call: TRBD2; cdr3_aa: CASSSGRGDTGELFF; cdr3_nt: TGTGCCAGCAGCTCCGGACGGGGGGACACCGGGGAGCTGTTTTTT
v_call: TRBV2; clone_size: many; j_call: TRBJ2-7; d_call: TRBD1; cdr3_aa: CASSRRSTGPQGDEQYF; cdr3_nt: TGTGCCAGCAGCCGTAGATCAACAGGGCCTCAGGGGGACGAGCAGTACTTC
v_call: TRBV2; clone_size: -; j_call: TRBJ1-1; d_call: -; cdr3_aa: CAGTRGLGGYTEAFF; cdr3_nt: TGTGCCGGTACTCGGGGGCTCGGTGGGTACACTGAAGCTTTCTTT
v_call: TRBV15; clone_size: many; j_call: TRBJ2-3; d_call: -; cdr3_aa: CATSRGDPTDTQYF; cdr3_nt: TGTGCCACCAGCAGAGGGGACCCCACAGATACGCAGTATTTT
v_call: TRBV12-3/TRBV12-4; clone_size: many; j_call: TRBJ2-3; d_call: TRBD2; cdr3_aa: CASSLGLAGTDTQYF; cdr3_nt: TGTGCCAGCAGTTTAGGGCTAGCGGGAACAGATACGCAGTATTTT
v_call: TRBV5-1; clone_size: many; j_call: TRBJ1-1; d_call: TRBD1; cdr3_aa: CASSRTGSTEAFF; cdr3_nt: TGCGCCAGCAGCCGGACAGGGAGTACTGAAGCTTTCTTT
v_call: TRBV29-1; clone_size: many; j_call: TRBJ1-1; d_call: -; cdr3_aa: CSVAETEAFF; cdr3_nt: TGCAGCGTTGCAGAAACGGAAGCTTTCTTT
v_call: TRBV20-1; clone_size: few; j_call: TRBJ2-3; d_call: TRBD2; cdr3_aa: CSAGTSGGSTDTQYF; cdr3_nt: TGCAGTGCCGGGACTAGCGGGGGGTCCACAGATACGCAGTATTTT
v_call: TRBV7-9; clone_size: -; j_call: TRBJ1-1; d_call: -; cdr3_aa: CASSRQTGMNTEAFF; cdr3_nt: TGTGCCAGCAGCCGTCAGACAGGAATGAACACTGAAGCTTTCTTT
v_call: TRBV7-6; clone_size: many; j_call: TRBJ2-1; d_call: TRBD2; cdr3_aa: CASSLEPTSGGAYNEQFF; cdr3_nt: TGTGCCAGCAGCTTAGAGCCGACTAGCGGGGGGGCGTACAATGAGCAGTTCTTC
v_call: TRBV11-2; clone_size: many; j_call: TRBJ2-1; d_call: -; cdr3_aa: CASSLGGGGNYNEQFF; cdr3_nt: TGTGCCAGCAGCTTAGGGGGGGGCGGAAACTACAATGAGCAGTTCTTC
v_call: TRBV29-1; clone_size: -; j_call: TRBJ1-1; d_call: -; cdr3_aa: CSVRVNTEAFF; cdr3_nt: TGCAGCGTCAGGGTAAACACTGAAGCTTTCTTT
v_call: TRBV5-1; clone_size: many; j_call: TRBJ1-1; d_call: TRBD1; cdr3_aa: CASSLAAGGRNTEAFF; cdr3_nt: TGCGCCAGCAGCTTGGCGGCAGGGGGTAGGAACACTGAAGCTTTCTTT